This T cell receptor beta chain was observed in a study of blood T cell repertoires in COVID-19. The V end lost 1 base, the J end lost 8 bases, and 15 bases lay between the germline ends. The germline V gene encodes CDR1 LGHDT and CDR2 YNNKEL (reference sequence). The CDR3 extends over 16 amino acids. Sequenced by immunoSEQ multiplex PCR; TCRdb stores in-frame clones only, minus some. In the table there are approximately 300,000 clones, more than 85% of which are singletons. Specimen: peripheral blood. This sequence originates from a man aged 25-45 years with acute or convalescent COVID-19. The V and J genes are TRBV3-1 (or the pseudogene TRBV3-2) and TRBJ1-6; unclear D gene. CDR3 nucleotide sequence: TGTGCCAGCAGCCAAGTTCCGGGGAGTAGGGATTCACCCCTCCACTTT. Encoded protein: CASSQVPGSRDSPLHF.